These 10 T cell receptor beta chains originate from one sample sequenced in a study of breast tumors, draining lymph nodes, adjacent tissues. Each CDR3 protein gets one entry after TCRdb re-called the multiplex PCR reads with MiXCR. Among some 250,000 distinct CDR3 sequences listed, around 34% were seen once. Samples came from axillary lymph nodes draining the breast cancer. Sequencing was performed on axillary lymph node tissue. The receptors come from a female donor with breast cancer. Some clones in this sample may be carry-over from other donors' samples.

For this clonotype: This may be a read error, as it is one base from a much larger clone. The conserved closing phenylalanine or tryptophan is absent in this CDR3, likely reflecting a read error. The chain has TRBV7-3 and TRBJ2-1; tentatively, D is TRBD2 (6 bases). Germline V gene sequence: CDR1 SGHTA, CDR2 FQGTGA. The CDR3 extends over 14 amino acids. V was clipped by 3 bases and J by 7 bases, with 13 bases between them. CDR3 nucleotide sequence: TGTGCCAGCAGCTTTAGCGGTCCTAGGAATGAGCAGTTCCTC. This codes for CASSFSGPRNEQFL.

This clonotype was detected many times. V usage is TRBV5-1 and J usage is TRBJ2-7; 11 bases line up with TRBD1. The trim removed 3 bases at V and 2 bases at J, leaving 4 bases unmatched. The germline gives CDR1 SGHRS, CDR2 YFSETQ. This CDR3 contains 15 residues. In DNA form, the CDR3 reads TGCGCCAGCAGCTACGGACAGGGGGCGGCCTACGAGCAGTACTTC. This sequence encodes CASSYGQGAAYEQYF.

This clonotype showed up just a few times. It is likely a read error, because the conserved phenylalanine at the end of the CDR3 is missing. This chain links TRBV19 with TRBJ2-1; 11 bases map to TRBD2. Germline CDR1 is LNHDA and CDR2 is SQIVND (reference sequence). With 1 base clipped from V and 4 bases from J, the junction kept 3 bases outside the gene matches. The CDR3 extends over 16 amino acids. The CDR3 here is CASSIVRTSGYNEQFS. The CDR3 nucleotides are TGTGCCAGTAGTATAGTTAGGACTAGCGGGTACAATGAGCAGTTCTCC.

This clonotype was seen ten or more times. V is TRBV9 and J is TRBJ2-1; D may be TRBD2 (5 bases). Trimming stripped 2 bases from V and 7 bases from J, with 10 bases between. Germline lookup yields CDR1 SGDLS and CDR2 YYNGEE. The CDR3 loop spans 13 amino acids. The CDR3 nucleotides read TGTGCCAGCAGCGTCGCTCCGGGGAATGAGCAGTTCTTC. This gives the protein CASSVAPGNEQFF.

For the CDR3, the DNA is TGCAGTGCTAGAGCTGATACGCAGTATTTT. It encodes CSARADTQYF. The chain couples TRBV20-1 to TRBJ2-3; D not resolved. This CDR3 is built from 10 residues. The germline V and J ends were trimmed by 1 base and 6 bases, with 2 bases remaining between them. Germline V gene lookup returns CDR1 DFQATT and CDR2 SNEGSKA (reference sequence).

The V call is TRBV6-5, the J call TRBJ2-2; 11 bases map to TRBD2. The V gene end was trimmed by 5 bases and the J gene end by 6 bases; junction bases not matched to a gene: 11. Germline assignment: CDR1 MNHEY and CDR2 SVGAGI. This CDR3 has 17 residues. CDR3 bases: TGTGCCAGCAGTCACGTCCTAGCGGGGGGTAGGGCCGGGGAGCTGTTTTTT. Protein: CASSHVLAGGRAGELFF.

This chain connects TRBV5-4 to TRBJ1-2; TRBD1 agrees at 8 bases. This CDR3 is 15 amino acids long. The germline V gene encodes CDR1 SGHNT and CDR2 YYREEE (reference sequence). V shed 1 base, J shed 1 base, and the junction held 3 bases outside the gene matches. This CDR3 reads CASSLTGGSNYGYTF. For the CDR3, the DNA is TGTGCCAGCAGCTTGACAGGGGGAAGTAACTATGGCTACACCTTC.

The table lists this clonotype with many counts. V usage is TRBV20-1 and J usage is TRBJ2-7, with D possibly called TRBD1 or TRBD2 (5 bases each). V was clipped by 6 bases and J by 4 bases, with 16 bases between them. The germline V gene has CDR1 DFQATT and CDR2 SNEGSKA (reference sequence). This CDR3 is 13 amino acids long. The CDR3 DNA is TGCAGTGCCCCGAGGGGCGAATTATACGAGCAGTACTTC. It yields the protein CSAPRGELYEQYF.

This rearrangement joins TRBV7-3 to TRBJ2-1; 9 bases agree with TRBD2. J lost 7 bases, V lost 5 bases, and 6 bases had no gene match. CDR1 is SGHTA, CDR2 FQGTGA, per germline. The CDR3 totals 14 residues. The CDR3 nucleotides read TGTGCCAGCAGCATAGCTAGCGGGACGAATGAGCAGTTCTTC. Its translation is CASSIASGTNEQFF.

The gene calls are TRBV28 and TRBJ2-7; a possible D gene is TRBD1 (5 bases). The CDR3 sequence is 14 residues long. In germline, CDR1 is MDHEN, CDR2 SYDVKM. V lost 2 bases and J 9 bases, leaving 17 bases between the germline ends. The CDR3 protein is CASSLAGNVIVQYF. CDR3 coding DNA: TGTGCCAGCAGTTTAGCAGGGAATGTAATCGTGCAGTACTTC.